This T cell receptor (beta chain) was recovered during a study of blood T cells in healthy people across ages. Study results and limitations: Naive T cell percentage showed a strong correlation with the diversity of TCR beta.

Alongside a J-beta primer mix, a sample-barcoded 5' primer served in a second PCR lasting about 7 to 11 cycles. TCRdb redid the calling of the 5' RACE reads with MiXCR, one entry per CDR3 protein. The sample consists of fewer than 1,000,000 distinct CDR3 sequences, more than 35% of them appearing once. This clonotype has at least ten counts. As yet, its antigen is unknown. The length of the CDR3 is 15 residues. Per the germline V gene, CDR1 is MNHNY and CDR2 is SVGAGI (reference sequence). With V trimmed by 6 bases and J by 7 bases, 11 bases remained unmatched. The sequenced material came from blood. V gene TRBV6-6 combines with J gene TRBJ1-4; 7 bases match TRBD1. This receptor was obtained from a man of 80 years or more in good health. The CDR3 reads CASRHKPDRREKLFF. CDR3 sequence (DNA): TGTGCCAGCAGACATAAACCGGACAGGCGTGAAAAACTGTTTTTT.